A selection of T cell receptor beta chains follows, all from one sample in a study of read filtering for tumor transcriptome and immune sequencing. TCRdb re-called the reads with MiXCR, one entry per CDR3 protein. The sample has roughly 90,000 distinct CDR3 sequences, 20% to 25% seen once. Input material: a population of CD138-negative cells sorted from bone marrow. These receptors were collected from a donor older than 35 with multiple myeloma. Each CDR3 is given with its conserved first and last residue. Each record gives: clone size, V gene, D gene, J gene, CDR3 DNA, CDR3 protein. D genes are given only for firm matches. The size of a clone is reported for some rows only, either as once, few or many, or as a class for expanded clones.

>many|TRBV18|-|TRBJ2-7
TGTGCCAGCTCACCAGGGGTTGAGCAGTACTTC
CASSPGVEQYF
>few|TRBV3-1|-|TRBJ1-5
TGTGCCAGCAGCCAAGATTCGCGACAGCACAATCAGCCCCAGCATTTT
CASSQDSRQHNQPQHF
>many|TRBV5-1|-|TRBJ2-7
TGCGCCAGCAGCCTAGGGTTCATGAACGAGCAGTACTTC
CASSLGFMNEQYF
>many|TRBV29-1|-|TRBJ1-5
TGCAGCGTTGTTCTCCCTGATGGTACCCAGCCCCAGCATTTT
CSVVLPDGTQPQHF
>many|TRBV10-2|TRBD1|TRBJ2-1
TGCGCCAGCAGTATTCAGGGGGCGAATGTATACGCAGTAAATGAGCAGTTCTTC
CASSIQGANVYAVNEQFF
>many|TRBV18|-|TRBJ1-1
TGTGCCAGCTCACCAGCACTGATGAACACTGAAGCTTTCTTT
CASSPALMNTEAFF
>many|TRBV7-9|TRBD2|TRBJ2-1
TGTGCCAGCAGCGAGGGACTAGCGGGGATTGAGCAGTTCTTC
CASSEGLAGIEQFF
>many|TRBV29-1|-|TRBJ2-1
TGCAGCGTTGAAGCGGGGGGCCGTTCCTATGAGCAGTTCTTC
CSVEAGGRSYEQFF
>many|TRBV7-9|-|TRBJ2-7
TGTGCCAGCACGCGGGACTTCTCCTACGAGCAGTACTTC
CASTRDFSYEQYF
>-|TRBV20-1|-|TRBJ1-1
TGCAGTGCTAGAGATCCCACTGACAGGAGGTCTGAAGCTTTCTTT
CSARDPTDRRSEAFF
>few|TRBV5-1|-|TRBJ1-1
TGCGCCAGCAGTACACAGGGGAACACTGAAGCTTTCTTT
CASSTQGNTEAFF
>many|TRBV27|-|TRBJ1-1
TGTGCCAGCAGTTGGGGCGGAACGGGTGGGACTGAAGCTTTCTTT
CASSWGGTGGTEAFF
>-|TRBV7-2|-|TRBJ2-1
TGTGCCAGCAGCTTTAGGCAGGACAGTGAGCAGTTCTTC
CASSFRQDSEQFF
>many|TRBV29-1|-|TRBJ1-1
TGCAGCGTGCCTTTGGGGGACACTGAAGCTTTCTTT
CSVPLGDTEAFF
>-|TRBV9|TRBD1|TRBJ1-5
TGTGCCAGCAGCTGGGACAGGCGAGATCAGCCCCAGCATTTT
CASSWDRRDQPQHF
>many|TRBV7-3|-|TRBJ1-1
TGTGCCAGCAGCTTAATGCGGGTACAGAACACTGAAGCTTTCTTT
CASSLMRVQNTEAFF
>few|TRBV20-1|-|TRBJ1-6
TGCAGTGCTAGAGCCTTGGTTAATTCACCCCTCCACTTT
CSARALVNSPLHF
>many|TRBV7-8|-|TRBJ2-1
TGTGCCAGCAGCTTAGTCTCGGGGACCTCCAATGAGCAGTTCTTC
CASSLVSGTSNEQFF
>many|TRBV12-3/TRBV12-4|TRBD2|TRBJ2-4
TGTGCCAGCAGTTTCGGGGGGGCCAAGGACATTCAGTACTTC
CASSFGGAKDIQYF
>-|TRBV20-1|-|TRBJ1-1
TGCAGTGCTAGAGATGACTCTGGGGTCCGGGGAACTGAAGCTCTCTTT
CSARDDSGVRGTEALF
>many|TRBV9|TRBD2|TRBJ2-7
TGTGCCAGCAGCGGGACTAGCTCCTACGAGCAGTACTTC
CASSGTSSYEQYF
>many|TRBV28|TRBD1|TRBJ2-1
TGTGCCAGCAGTGCCTTGGACAGGGTTATTAATGAGCAGTTCTTC
CASSALDRVINEQFF
>many|TRBV5-1|-|TRBJ2-7
TGCGCCAGCAGCTTGGAAGGGCACGAGCAGTACTTC
CASSLEGHEQYF
>many|TRBV11-2|TRBD2|TRBJ2-1
TGTGCCAGCAGCTTAGGACTAGCGGGGGGACTATATGAGCAGTTCTTC
CASSLGLAGGLYEQFF
>many|TRBV9|-|TRBJ2-7
TGTGCCAGCAGCGTTCAGGGAGTCCCCTACGAGCAGTACTTC
CASSVQGVPYEQYF
>medium-sized|TRBV20-1|TRBD2|TRBJ2-1
TGCAGTGCTAGAAAGACTAGCGGGCATCACAATGAGCAGTTCTTC
CSARKTSGHHNEQFF
>many|TRBV25-1|TRBD2|TRBJ2-1
TGTGCCAGCAGTGAATTGAGCGGGGGGGCCCTCAATGAGCAGTTCTTC
CASSELSGGALNEQFF
>many|TRBV18|TRBD1|TRBJ2-1
TGTGCCAGCTCAGGGGGGACAGGCGACAATGAGCAGTTCTTC
CASSGGTGDNEQFF
>-|TRBV7-9|-|TRBJ2-2
TGTGCCAGCAGCTTACGGCTAGTCAGCTCCGGGGAGCTGTTTTTT
CASSLRLVSSGELFF
>many|TRBV20-1|TRBD1|TRBJ1-4
TGCAGTGCTCACAGGGGTTCTAATGAAAAACTGTTTTTT
CSAHRGSNEKLFF